A selection of T cell receptor beta chains follows, all from one sample in a study of blood T cell repertoires in COVID-19. Assay used: immunoSEQ multiplex PCR; TCRdb lists only in-frame clones, some missing. The repertoire holds 100,000 to 120,000 clones, with 76% as singletons. What was sequenced was peripheral blood. The origin of the receptors is a woman of 80 years or more with acute or convalescent COVID-19. CDR3s include the opening cysteine and the closing phenylalanine or tryptophan. D genes are given only for firm matches. Clone size is stated in some rows and not others, as once, few, many or a class when expanded.

TRBV4-1	-	TRBJ2-1	-	CASSQRVSNEQFF	TGCGCCAGCAGCCAGAGGGTTTCCAATGAGCAGTTCTTC
TRBV4-3	once	TRBJ2-1	-	CASSQDSVPPRFF	TGCGCCAGCAGCCAAGATTCGGTTCCTCCAAGGTTCTTC
TRBV6-1	-	TRBJ1-5	-	CASSEHSSNQPQHF	TGTGCCAGCAGTGAACACAGTAGCAATCAGCCCCAGCATTTT
TRBV19	-	TRBJ2-3	TRBD2	CASSIDRTSGPPHNTQYF	TGTGCCAGTAGTATAGATCGGACTAGCGGGCCTCCACACAATACGCAGTATTTT
TRBV2	few	TRBJ2-7	-	CASSPDRTSYEQYF	TGTGCCAGCAGCCCCGACAGGACCTCCTACGAGCAGTACTTC
TRBV29-1	-	TRBJ1-2	-	CSVAVQGYGYTF	TGCAGCGTTGCAGTACAGGGCTATGGCTACACCTTC
TRBV30	-	TRBJ1-6	-	CAWSVQHAGPLF	TGTGCCTGGAGTGTACAGCACGCAGGGCCCCTCTTT
TRBV6-5	-	TRBJ1-5	-	CASSLQGGGIGPQHF	TGTGCCAGCAGTCTTCAGGGAGGCGGCATCGGGCCCCAGCATTTT
TRBV30	-	TRBJ1-3	-	CACRKGRAGNTIYF	TGTGCCTGCAGAAAAGGCAGGGCTGGAAACACCATATATTTT
TRBV20-1	-	TRBJ1-2	-	CSAEEFGYTF	TGCAGTGCTGAGGAATTTGGCTACACCTTC
TRBV5-1	-	TRBJ2-1	TRBD2	CASGDYGGAALNEQFF	TGCGCCAGCGGCGACTACGGGGGGGCCGCTTTAAATGAGCAGTTCTTC
TRBV12-3/TRBV12-4	-	TRBJ1-6	TRBD1	CASSGQGLSPLHF	TGTGCCAGCAGCGGACAGGGGCTTTCCCCCCTCCACTTT
TRBV5-1	-	TRBJ2-1	TRBD2	CASSSFGSSGRGDSYNEQFF	TGCGCCAGCAGCTCATTCGGTTCTAGCGGGAGGGGGGACTCCTACAATGAGCAGTTCTTC
TRBV7-8	-	TRBJ1-1	-	CASSLAARGTEAFF	TGTGCCAGCAGCTTAGCCGCAAGGGGGACTGAAGCTTTCTTT
TRBV3-1/TRBV3-2	-	TRBJ2-7	TRBD1	CASSQARTGAYEQYF	TGTGCCAGCAGCCAAGCCCGGACAGGGGCCTACGAGCAGTACTTC
TRBV19	-	TRBJ2-1	TRBD2	CASGAGGGYNEQFF	TGTGCCAGCGGGGCGGGGGGTGGTTACAATGAGCAGTTCTTC
TRBV12-3/TRBV12-4	few	TRBJ1-1	-	CASSLVDTEAFF	TGTGCCAGCAGTTTGGTAGACACTGAAGCTTTCTTT